Listed here are 11 T cell receptor beta chains from one sample, sequenced in a study of cytomegalovirus exposure and HLA in healthy donors. A multiplex PCR was run with 60 Vbeta primers and 13 Jbeta primers. The method was immunoSEQ multiplex PCR; TCRdb's version includes in-frame clones alone and lacks a portion of them. The sample contains around 200,000 clones, roughly four fifths of which appear only once. The sample consisted of PBMCs. The origin of the receptors is a woman in her thirties or forties in good health and CMV-seronegative.

The chain combines TRBV5-1 with TRBJ2-5, with 7 bases fitting TRBD1. The CDR3 loop spans 15 amino acids. V dropped 0 bases and J dropped 5; count of bases not matched to a gene: 7. Germline V lookup: CDR1 SGHRS, CDR2 YFSETQ. The CDR3 spells CASSLDLGGAETQYF. The CDR3 DNA sequence: TGCGCCAGCAGCTTGGACCTAGGGGGCGCGGAGACCCAGTACTTC.

The V gene is TRBV15, the J gene TRBJ1-5; possible D gene TRBD1, 5 bases. The V end was cut by 0 bases, the J end by 5 bases, with 11 bases between. The CDR3 length is 15 residues. Germline values: CDR1 LNHNV, CDR2 YYDKDF (reference sequence). CDR3 amino acids: CATSRDRTGYQPQHF. The CDR3 DNA follows: TGTGCCACCAGCAGAGATCGAACAGGTTATCAGCCCCAGCATTTT.

V gene TRBV6-1 combines with J gene TRBJ2-4, with TRBD1 as a possible D gene (5 bases). Germline CDR1 MNHNS, CDR2 SASEGT. The CDR3 consists of 17 residues. Trimming left V 0 bases short and J 3 bases short, with 15 bases between. CDR3 in amino acids: CASSEAVVRGFKNIQYF. The CDR3 DNA sequence: TGTGCCAGCAGTGAAGCGGTAGTTAGGGGTTTCAAAAACATTCAGTACTTC.

This chain uses TRBV27 with TRBJ1-1; D unresolved. CDR3 length equals 14 residues. V lost 3 bases to trimming and J lost 1 base, with 9 bases between them. Germline V CDR1 and CDR2: MNHEY, SMNVEV (reference sequence). The CDR3 reads CASSLLGRNTEAFF. The CDR3 coding sequence is TGTGCCAGCAGTTTGTTGGGGAGGAACACTGAAGCTTTCTTT.

J is TRBJ1-4 and V is TRBV5-4; perhaps TRBD1 as D (6 bases). The germline gives CDR1 SGHNT, CDR2 YYREEE (reference sequence). The CDR3 spans 14 residues. Deletions cut 9 bases from V and 5 bases from J, with 17 bases between. The CDR3 nucleotides are TGTGCCACCACCCTGGCGGGGGGCAATGAAAAACTGTTTTTT. It encodes CATTLAGGNEKLFF.

In regard to this clone: Other DNA sequences within the sample encode an identical CDR3. The chain carries TRBV4-2 and TRBJ2-7, with D maybe TRBD2 (5 bases). The CDR3 is 15 amino acids. V was pared by 0 bases and J by 0 bases, with 9 bases between. The V gene's germline CDR1 is LGHNA and CDR2 YNFKEQ. The CDR3 loop reads CASSQDRGSSYEQYF. The CDR3 region has the DNA TGTGCCAGCAGCCAAGATCGGGGAAGCTCCTACGAGCAGTACTTC.

The V and J genes are TRBV2 and TRBJ1-5; tentative D call: TRBD1 (5 bases). This CDR3 region has 14 residues. Germline assignment: CDR1 SNHLY and CDR2 FYNNEI. The V end lost 7 bases, the J end lost 5 bases, and 15 bases lay between the germline ends. In nucleotides, the CDR3 is TGTGCCAGCACCCTTTGGGGGGGAGATCAGCCCCAGCATTTT. This gives the protein CASTLWGGDQPQHF.

The gene calls are TRBV15 and TRBJ1-1; 11 bases align to TRBD1. V dropped 6 bases and J dropped 0; count of bases not matched to a gene: 3. The CDR3 has 15 residues. CDR1 is LNHNV and CDR2 is YYDKDF in the germline V gene (reference sequence). The CDR3 spells CATRGQGAVNTEAFF. CDR3 coding DNA: TGTGCCACCAGAGGACAGGGGGCGGTGAACACTGAAGCTTTCTTT.

V usage is TRBV7-8 and J usage is TRBJ1-1; D uncertain. Trimming took 4 bases from V and 10 from J, leaving 13 bases between them. The CDR3 is 12 residues long. The germline CDR1 and CDR2 sequences are SGHVS and FQNEAQ. For the CDR3, the DNA is TGTGCCAGCAGCTGGTTAGGAGAGGGAGCTTTCTTT. Protein: CASSWLGEGAFF. Full variable domain (missing parts from reference TRBV7-8 and TRBJ1-1): GAGVSQSPRYKVAKRGQDVALRCDPISGHVSLFWYQQALGQGPEFLTYFQNEAQLDKSGLPSDRFFAERPEGSVSTLKIQRTQQEDSAVYLCASSWLGEGAFFGQGTRLTVV.

Here the CDR3 reads CASSLDGQGNMAFF. CDR3 DNA sequence: TGTGCCAGCAGCTTGGACGGACAGGGGAATATGGCTTTCTTT. The chain recombines TRBV5-4 with TRBJ1-1; 9 nucleotides agree with TRBD1. The length of the CDR3 is 14 residues. CDR1 is SGHNT, CDR2 YYREEE, per germline (reference sequence). V lost 0 bases to trimming and J lost 11 bases; unmatched junction nucleotides: 8.

The chain recombines TRBV9 with TRBJ1-1; tentative D call: TRBD1 (5 bases). Looked up from germline, CDR1 is SGDLS and CDR2 is YYNGEE. Trimming took off 3 bases at V and 4 bases at J, with 16 bases between the two ends. The CDR3 is 15 residues long. CDR3 in DNA: TGTGCCAGCAGCGGGATGGCAGGGCTGAGCACTGAAGCTTTCTTT. This sequence encodes CASSGMAGLSTEAFF.